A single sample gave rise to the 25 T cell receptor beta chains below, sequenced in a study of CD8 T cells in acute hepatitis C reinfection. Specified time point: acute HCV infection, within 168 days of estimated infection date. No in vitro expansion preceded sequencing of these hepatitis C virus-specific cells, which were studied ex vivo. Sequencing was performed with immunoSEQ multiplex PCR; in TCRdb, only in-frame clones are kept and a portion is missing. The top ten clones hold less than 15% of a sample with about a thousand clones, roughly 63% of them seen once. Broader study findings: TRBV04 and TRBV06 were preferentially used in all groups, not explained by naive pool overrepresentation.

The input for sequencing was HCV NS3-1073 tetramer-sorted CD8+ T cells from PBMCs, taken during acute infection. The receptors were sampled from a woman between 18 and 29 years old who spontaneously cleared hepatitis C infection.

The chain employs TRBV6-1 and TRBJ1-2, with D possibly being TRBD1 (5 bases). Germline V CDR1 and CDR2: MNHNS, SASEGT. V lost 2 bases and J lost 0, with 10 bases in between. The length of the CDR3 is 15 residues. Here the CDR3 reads CASSEISTANYGYTF. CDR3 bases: TGTGCCAGCAGTGAAATATCGACAGCTAACTATGGCTACACCTTC.

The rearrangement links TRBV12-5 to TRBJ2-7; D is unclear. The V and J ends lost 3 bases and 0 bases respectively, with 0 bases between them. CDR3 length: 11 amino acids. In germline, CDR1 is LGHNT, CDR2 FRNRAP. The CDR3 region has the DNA TGTGCTAGTGGTTTCTCCTACGAGCAGTACTTC. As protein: CASGFSYEQYF.

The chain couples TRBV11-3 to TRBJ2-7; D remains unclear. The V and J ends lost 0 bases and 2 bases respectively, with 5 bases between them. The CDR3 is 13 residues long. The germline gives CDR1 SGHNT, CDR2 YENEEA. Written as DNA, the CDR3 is TGTGCCAGCAGCTTAGAGGGAACCTACGAGCAGTACTTC. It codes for CASSLEGTYEQYF.

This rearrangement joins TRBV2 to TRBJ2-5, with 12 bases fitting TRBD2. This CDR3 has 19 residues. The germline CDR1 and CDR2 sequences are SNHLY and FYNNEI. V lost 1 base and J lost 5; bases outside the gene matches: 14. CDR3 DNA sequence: TGTGCCAGCAGTGAAGTCCCAGGGGCTAGCGGGAGGGCCGGGGAGACCCAGTACTTC. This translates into CASSEVPGASGRAGETQYF. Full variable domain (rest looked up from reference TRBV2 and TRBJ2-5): EPEVTQTPSHQVTQMGQEVILRCVPISNHLYFYWYRQILGQKVEFLVSFYNNEISEKSEIFDDQFSVERPDGSNFTLKIRSTKLEDSAMYFCASSEVPGASGRAGETQYFGPGTRLLVL.

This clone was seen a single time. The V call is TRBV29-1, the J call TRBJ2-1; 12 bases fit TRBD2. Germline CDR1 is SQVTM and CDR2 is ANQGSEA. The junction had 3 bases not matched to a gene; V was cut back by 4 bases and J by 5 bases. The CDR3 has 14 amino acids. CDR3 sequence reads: CSVATSGRDNEQFF. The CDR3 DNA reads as TGCAGCGTTGCGACTAGCGGGAGAGACAATGAGCAGTTCTTC.

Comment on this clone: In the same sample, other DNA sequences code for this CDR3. This chain's CDR3 is CASSLVTSGGYQETQYF. The CDR3 DNA follows: TGTGCCAGCAGCTTAGTGACTAGCGGGGGGTACCAAGAGACCCAGTACTTC. The chain is built from TRBV7-2 and TRBJ2-5, with TRBD2 identical over 13 bases. The germline V gene encodes CDR1 SGHTA and CDR2 FQGNSA. The V segment lost 1 base and the J segment 0 bases; nucleotides outside the gene matches: 2. The CDR3 loop spans 17 amino acids.

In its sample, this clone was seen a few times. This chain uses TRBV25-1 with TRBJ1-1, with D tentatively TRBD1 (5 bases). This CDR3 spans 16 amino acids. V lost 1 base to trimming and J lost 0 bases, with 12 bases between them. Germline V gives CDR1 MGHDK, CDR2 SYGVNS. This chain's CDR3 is CASSEWGGGLNTEAFF. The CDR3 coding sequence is TGTGCCAGCAGTGAATGGGGCGGCGGCTTGAACACTGAAGCTTTCTTT.

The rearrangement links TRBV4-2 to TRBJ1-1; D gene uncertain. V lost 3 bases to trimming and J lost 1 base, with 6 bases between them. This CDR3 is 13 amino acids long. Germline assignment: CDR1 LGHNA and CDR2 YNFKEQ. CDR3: CASSHDKNTEAFF. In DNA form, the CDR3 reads TGTGCCAGCAGCCACGACAAGAACACTGAAGCTTTCTTT.

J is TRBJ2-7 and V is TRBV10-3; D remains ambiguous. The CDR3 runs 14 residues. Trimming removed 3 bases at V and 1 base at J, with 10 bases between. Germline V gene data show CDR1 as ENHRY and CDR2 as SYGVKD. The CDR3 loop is CAISDPLLSYEQYF. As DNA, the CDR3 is TGTGCCATCAGTGACCCTCTCCTTTCCTACGAGCAGTACTTC.

CDR3: CASSEGTVSYEQYF. The DNA of the CDR3 is TGTGCCAGCAGCGAAGGGACAGTTTCCTACGAGCAGTACTTC. The chain is built from TRBV14 and TRBJ2-7; 7 bases line up with TRBD1. V lost 5 bases and J lost 1; bases outside the gene matches: 5. Germline CDR1 and CDR2: SGHDN and FVKESK. This CDR3 has 14 amino acids.

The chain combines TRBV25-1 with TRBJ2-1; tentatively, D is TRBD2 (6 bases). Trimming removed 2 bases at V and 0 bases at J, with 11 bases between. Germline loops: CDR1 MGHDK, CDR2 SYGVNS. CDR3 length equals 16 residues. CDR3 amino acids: CASSEEASASYNEQFF. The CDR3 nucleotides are TGTGCCAGCAGTGAAGAAGCTAGCGCCTCCTACAATGAGCAGTTCTTC. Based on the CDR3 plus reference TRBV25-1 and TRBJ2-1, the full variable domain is EADIYQTPRYLVIGTGKKITLECSQTMGHDKMYWYQQDPGMELHLIHYSYGVNSTEKGDLSSESTVSRIRTEHFPLTLESARPSHTSQYLCASSEEASASYNEQFFGPGTRLTVL.

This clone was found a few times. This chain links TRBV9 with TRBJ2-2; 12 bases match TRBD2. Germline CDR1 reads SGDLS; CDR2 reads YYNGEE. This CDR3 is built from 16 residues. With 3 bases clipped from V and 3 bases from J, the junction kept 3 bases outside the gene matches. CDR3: CASSGRTSGDTGELFF. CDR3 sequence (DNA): TGTGCCAGCAGCGGCCGGACTAGCGGGGACACCGGGGAGCTGTTTTTT.

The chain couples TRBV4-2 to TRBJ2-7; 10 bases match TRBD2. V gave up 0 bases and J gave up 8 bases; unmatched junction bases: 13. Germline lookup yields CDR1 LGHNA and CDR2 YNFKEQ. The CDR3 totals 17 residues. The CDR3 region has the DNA TGTGCCAGCAGCCAAGAAATGGCTAGCGGGGGCGGGGGAAAGCAGTACTTC. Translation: CASSQEMASGGGGKQYF.

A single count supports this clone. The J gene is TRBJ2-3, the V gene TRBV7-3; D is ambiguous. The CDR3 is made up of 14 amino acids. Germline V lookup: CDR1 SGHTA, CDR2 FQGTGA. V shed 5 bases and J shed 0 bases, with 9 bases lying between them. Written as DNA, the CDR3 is TGTGCCAGCAGCCACCTCTCCAGCACAGATACGCAGTATTTT. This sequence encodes CASSHLSSTDTQYF.

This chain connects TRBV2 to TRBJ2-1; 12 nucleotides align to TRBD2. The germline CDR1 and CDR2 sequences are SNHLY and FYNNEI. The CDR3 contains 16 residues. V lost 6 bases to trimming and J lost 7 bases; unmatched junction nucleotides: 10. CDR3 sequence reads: CASSPRTSGEANEQFF. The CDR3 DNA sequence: TGTGCCAGCAGCCCACGGACTAGCGGGGAAGCTAATGAGCAGTTCTTC.

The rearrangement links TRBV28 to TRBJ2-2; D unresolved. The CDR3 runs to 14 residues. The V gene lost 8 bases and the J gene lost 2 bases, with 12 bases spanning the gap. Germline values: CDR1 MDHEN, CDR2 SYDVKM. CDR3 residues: CASCSPYNTGELFF. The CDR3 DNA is TGTGCCAGCTGCAGTCCTTATAACACCGGGGAGCTGTTTTTT.

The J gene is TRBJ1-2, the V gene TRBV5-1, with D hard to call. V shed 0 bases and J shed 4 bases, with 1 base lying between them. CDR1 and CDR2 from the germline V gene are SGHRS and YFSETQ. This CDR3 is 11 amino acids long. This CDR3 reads CASSLGYGYTF. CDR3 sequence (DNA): TGCGCCAGCAGCTTGGGCTATGGCTACACCTTC.

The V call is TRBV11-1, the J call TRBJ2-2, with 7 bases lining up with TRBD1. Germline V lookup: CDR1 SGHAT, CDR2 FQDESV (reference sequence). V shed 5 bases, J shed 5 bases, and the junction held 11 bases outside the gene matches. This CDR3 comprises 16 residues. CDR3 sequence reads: CASSGQVGGETGELFF. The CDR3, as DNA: TGTGCCAGCAGCGGACAGGTTGGGGGAGAGACCGGGGAGCTGTTTTTT.

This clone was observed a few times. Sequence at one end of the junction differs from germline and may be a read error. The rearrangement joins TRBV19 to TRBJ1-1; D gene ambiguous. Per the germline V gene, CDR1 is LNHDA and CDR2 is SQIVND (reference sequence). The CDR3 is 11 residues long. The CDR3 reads CTSRRLTEAFF. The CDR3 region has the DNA TGTACCAGTAGGCGGCTCACTGAAGCTTTCTTT. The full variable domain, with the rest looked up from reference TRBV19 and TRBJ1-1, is DGGITQSPKYLFRKEGQNVTLSCEQNLNHDAMYWYRQDPGQGLRLIYYSQIVNDFQKGDIAEGYSVSREKKESFPLTVTSAQKNPTAFYLCTSRRLTEAFFGQGTRLTVV.

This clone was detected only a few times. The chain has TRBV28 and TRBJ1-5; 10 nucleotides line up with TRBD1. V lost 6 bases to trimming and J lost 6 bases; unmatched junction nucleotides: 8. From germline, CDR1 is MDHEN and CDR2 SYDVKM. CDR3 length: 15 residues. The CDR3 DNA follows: TGTGCCAGCAGGACCGGGACAGGGGATGTTCAGCCCCAGCATTTT. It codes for CASRTGTGDVQPQHF.

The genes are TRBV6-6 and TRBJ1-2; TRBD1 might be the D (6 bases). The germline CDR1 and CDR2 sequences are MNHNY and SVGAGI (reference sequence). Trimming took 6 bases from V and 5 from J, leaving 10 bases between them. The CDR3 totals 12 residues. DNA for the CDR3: TGTGCCAGCAGGTCGGGGGCGTATGGCTACACCTTC. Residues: CASRSGAYGYTF.

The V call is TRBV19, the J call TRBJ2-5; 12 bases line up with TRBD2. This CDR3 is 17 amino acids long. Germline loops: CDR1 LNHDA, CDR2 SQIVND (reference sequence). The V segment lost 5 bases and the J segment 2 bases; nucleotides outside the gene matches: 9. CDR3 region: CASSVYLGLAGQETQYF. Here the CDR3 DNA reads TGTGCCAGTAGTGTGTACCTCGGACTAGCGGGACAAGAGACCCAGTACTTC.

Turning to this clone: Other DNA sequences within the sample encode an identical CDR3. Here the CDR3 DNA reads TGTGCCAGCAGTGAAGGGCAGGGCTATGGCTACACCTTC. Protein product: CASSEGQGYGYTF. The chain is built from TRBV6-1 and TRBJ1-2; the D gene is possibly TRBD1 (5 bases). V lost 1 base and J lost 4, with 7 bases in between. The CDR3 is 13 residues long. Germline CDR1 reads MNHNS; CDR2 reads SASEGT.

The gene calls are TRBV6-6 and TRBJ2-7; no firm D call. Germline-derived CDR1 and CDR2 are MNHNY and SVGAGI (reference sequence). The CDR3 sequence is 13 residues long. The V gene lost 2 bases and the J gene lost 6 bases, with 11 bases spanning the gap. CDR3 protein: CASSYIELVEQYF. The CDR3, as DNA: TGTGCCAGCAGTTACATAGAACTTGTCGAGCAGTACTTC.

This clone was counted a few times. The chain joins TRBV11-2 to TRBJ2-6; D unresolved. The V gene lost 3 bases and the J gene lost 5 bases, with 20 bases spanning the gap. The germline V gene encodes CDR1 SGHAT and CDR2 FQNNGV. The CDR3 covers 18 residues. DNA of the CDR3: TGTGCCAGCAGCTTGAAGCGCAAGCAACAAAGTCGGGCCAACGTCCTGACTTTC. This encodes CASSLKRKQQSRANVLTF.